This TCR beta chain derives from a study of blood T cell repertoires in COVID-19. Looking at the study overall: Both acute and convalescent COVID-19 samples were obtained from the United States, Italy and Spain. PBMCs, B-cell-depleted T cells, or T cells were the source of the cDNA or gDNA that made up the material.

In the authors' methods: How many nucleated cells were present was estimated from reference gene primer amplification. Measured with immunoSEQ multiplex PCR; TCRdb has only the in-frame clones, and not every one. V, J and clone size were drawn from that table, and D and trimming were deduced from the DNA. The repertoire holds 15,000 or so clones, 85% to 95% seen once, with about 7.6% in the top ten. CDR1 is SGHTA, CDR2 FQGNSA, per germline. This CDR3 is 14 amino acids long. Unmatched junction bases numbered 5, after V lost 5 bases and J lost 3 bases. The chain joins TRBV7-2 to TRBJ2-7; TRBD2 matches at 9 bases. This receptor was identified in a human donor with active COVID-19. The donor label of this sample is uncertain. Source material: peripheral blood. The CDR3 coding sequence is TGTGCCAGCAGCGTTACTAGCGGGTACTACGAGCAGTACTTC. Its protein product is CASSVTSGYYEQYF.